This T cell receptor beta chain comes out of a study of blood T cell repertoires in COVID-19. Study overall: The United States, Italy and Spain provided the acute and convalescent COVID-19 samples. PBMCs, B-cell-depleted T cells, or T cells were the source of the cDNA or gDNA that made up the material.

Sequencing was performed with immunoSEQ multiplex PCR; in TCRdb, only in-frame clones are kept and a portion is missing. The repertoire holds 360,000 or so clones, 90% seen once, with about 6.8% in the top ten. CDR1 MNHEY and CDR2 SMNVEV come from the germline V gene (reference sequence). The CDR3 spans 13 residues. With 5 bases removed from V and 6 bases from J, the gap between germline ends came to 14 bases. The genes are TRBV27 and TRBJ2-7; perhaps TRBD1 as D (6 bases). Source material: peripheral blood. The receptor comes from a man younger than 30 with active or convalescent COVID-19. The DNA for the CDR3 is TGTGCCAGCAGTAGGACAGATGTAGGCGAGCAGTACTTC. Its protein product is CASSRTDVGEQYF.